What follows are 8 T cell receptor beta chains derived from one specimen sequenced in a study of blood T cell repertoires in COVID-19. Profiled with immunoSEQ multiplex PCR; TCRdb holds only in-frame clones, not every one. The table records roughly 180,000 clones, more than 70% of them present only once. Sequenced material: PBMCs or T cells enriched from blood (not recorded which). The source of these receptors is a man in his sixties who had recovered from COVID-19.

The rearrangement joins TRBV28 to TRBJ2-7, with D tentatively TRBD1 (6 bases). The V and J ends lost 6 bases and 3 bases respectively, with 15 bases between them. Germline values: CDR1 MDHEN, CDR2 SYDVKM. The CDR3 is 14 residues long. This CDR3 reads CASRTQGPDYEQYF. CDR3 nucleotide sequence: TGTGCCAGCAGAACACAGGGTCCGGACTACGAGCAGTACTTC.

The V and J genes are TRBV21-1 and TRBJ2-7; TRBD2 reflects the table's D call only, with no check against the DNA. TRBV21-1 constitutes a pseudogene. The CDR3 has 11 amino acids. Here the CDR3 reads CASSKADEQYF. The CDR3 DNA follows: TGTGCCAGCAGCAAAGCCGACGAGCAGTACTTC.

The chain employs TRBV2 and TRBJ1-6; D is possibly TRBD1 (5 bases). The CDR3 extends over 15 amino acids. With 7 bases removed from V and 7 bases from J, the gap between germline ends came to 17 bases. Germline-derived CDR1 and CDR2 are SNHLY and FYNNEI. CDR3 bases: TGTGCCAGCACCCAGCTAAGGACACCAAATTCACCCCTCCACTTT. Its translation: CASTQLRTPNSPLHF.

The chain combines TRBV19 with TRBJ1-5, with TRBD1 matching over 7 bases. Looked up from germline, CDR1 is LNHDA and CDR2 is SQIVND (reference sequence). The length of the CDR3 is 14 residues. The V segment lost 5 bases and the J segment 7 bases; nucleotides outside the gene matches: 8. CDR3 in amino acids: CASSPRQGRQPQHF. CDR3 sequence (DNA): TGTGCCAGTAGTCCCCGACAGGGAAGACAGCCCCAGCATTTT.

This chain uses TRBV29-1 with TRBJ1-3, with D possibly matching TRBD1 (5 bases). The CDR3 contains 15 residues. CDR1 is SQVTM and CDR2 is ANQGSEA in the germline V gene. The ends were cut back, 5 bases at V and 0 bases at J, with 14 bases in the middle. CDR3 in amino acids: CSVSGTPSSGNTIYF. DNA for the CDR3: TGCAGCGTTTCTGGGACTCCAAGCTCTGGAAACACCATATATTTT.

The chain uses TRBV6-5 and TRBJ2-5; 9 nucleotides align to TRBD1. Germline loops: CDR1 MNHEY, CDR2 SVGAGI. Unmatched junction bases numbered 15, after V lost 2 bases and J lost 14 bases. CDR3 length equals 15 residues. The CDR3 DNA reads as TGTGCCAGCAGTTACGGTCAATTACCTCGGGACAGGGCATACTTC. This sequence encodes CASSYGQLPRDRAYF.

V is TRBV28 and J is TRBJ1-6; 7 nucleotides match TRBD1. J gave up 7 bases and V 3 bases, and 6 bases lay outside the gene matches. Germline V CDR1 and CDR2: MDHEN, SYDVKM. The CDR3 totals 15 residues. The CDR3: CASSFLTGTNSPLHF. CDR3 coding DNA: TGTGCCAGCAGTTTCCTGACAGGGACAAATTCACCCCTCCACTTT.

V and J are TRBV11-2 and TRBJ2-3; TRBD1 might be the D (6 bases). V lost 1 base to trimming and J lost 0 bases, with 11 bases between them. This CDR3 is 16 amino acids long. Germline V CDR1 and CDR2: SGHAT, FQNNGV. CDR3 nucleotides: TGTGCCAGCAGCTTAGGAATGGGACACAGCACAGATACGCAGTATTTT. Residues: CASSLGMGHSTDTQYF.